Following are 8 T cell receptor beta chains from one sample sequenced in a study of blood T cell repertoires in COVID-19. Using immunoSEQ multiplex PCR, the repertoire was profiled, and TCRdb retains in-frame clones only, with some absent. Among 98,000 or so clones, 85% to 90% were seen once, and the ten largest hold 15%. Specimen: peripheral blood. These receptors were taken from a man in his fifties or sixties with acute or convalescent COVID-19.

The chain carries TRBV6-5 and TRBJ1-2, with D maybe TRBD1 (6 bases). The V end lost 6 bases, the J end lost 3 bases, and 14 bases lay between the germline ends. This CDR3 has 14 amino acids. From germline, CDR1 is MNHEY and CDR2 SVGAGI. CDR3 region: CASSTAGVDYGYTF. The CDR3 nucleotides read TGTGCCAGCAGCACCGCAGGGGTAGACTATGGCTACACCTTC.

The V call is TRBV28, the J call TRBJ2-7; 7 positions agree with TRBD1. The germline V gene encodes CDR1 MDHEN and CDR2 SYDVKM. There are 15 residues in the CDR3. V was clipped by 6 bases and J by 3 bases; unmatched bases: 11. As DNA, the CDR3 is TGTGCCAGCAGGTATGACAGGGTTCTATTCTACGAGCAGTACTTC. This codes for CASRYDRVLFYEQYF.

The chain has TRBV25-1 and TRBJ1-2; 7 nucleotides align to TRBD1. The J segment lost 6 bases and the V segment lost 7 bases, leaving 8 bases of the junction unmatched. Germline assignment: CDR1 MGHDK and CDR2 SYGVNS. CDR3 length: 13 residues. The chain's CDR3 is CASNTGTVNGYTF. The CDR3 DNA sequence: TGTGCCAGCAATACCGGGACAGTAAATGGCTACACCTTC.

The chain employs TRBV7-9 and TRBJ2-7; no definite D call. The V gene lost 4 bases and the J gene lost 2 bases, with 3 bases spanning the gap. This CDR3 is built from 11 residues. Germline V lookup: CDR1 SEHNR, CDR2 FQNEAQ (reference sequence). CDR3 region: CASSSAYEQYF. Here the CDR3 DNA reads TGTGCCAGCAGCTCCGCCTACGAGCAGTACTTC.

On this clone: The same CDR3 also results from other DNA sequences found in this sample. The chain combines TRBV28 with TRBJ2-7, with 13 bases fitting TRBD2. The CDR3 totals 15 residues. Germline V CDR1 and CDR2: MDHEN, SYDVKM. Trimming cost V 6 bases and J 3 bases; bases outside gene matches: 5. The CDR3 is CASSRGLAGVYEQYF. The CDR3 DNA reads TGTGCCAGCAGCCGCGGACTAGCGGGAGTCTACGAGCAGTACTTC.

This clone was seen a single time. V usage is TRBV6-1 and J usage is TRBJ2-6; 11 bases fit TRBD1. This CDR3 has 17 amino acids. Germline values: CDR1 MNHNS, CDR2 SASEGT. V lost 4 bases and J lost 4; bases outside the gene matches: 6. CDR3 DNA: TGTGCCAGCAGTGGGTGGACAGGGGGCACGGGGGCCAACGTCCTGACTTTC. Translating gives CASSGWTGGTGANVLTF.

The CDR3 DNA reads TGCAGTGCTAGTTCCGGGAGCACAGATACGCAGTATTTT. This translates into CSASSGSTDTQYF. The chain joins TRBV20-1 to TRBJ2-3; no reliable D call. V lost 3 bases, J lost 0 bases, and 7 bases lay in between. Germline CDR1 DFQATT, CDR2 SNEGSKA (reference sequence). This CDR3 has 13 residues.

The CDR3 here is CASSLPGYEQYF. The CDR3 region has the DNA TGTGCCAGCAGCCTCCCGGGGTACGAGCAGTACTTC. V usage is TRBV3-1 (or the pseudogene TRBV3-2) and J usage is TRBJ2-7; D possibly corresponds to TRBD2 (5 bases). Germline V gene data show CDR1 as LGHDT and CDR2 as YNNKEL (reference sequence). Trimming took 4 bases from V and 4 from J, leaving 8 bases between them. This CDR3 comprises 12 residues.